The clone carrying this T cell receptor beta chain has more than one count but fewer than ten. The antigen is not known. The data stem from a study of cytomegalovirus exposure and HLA in healthy donors. Study in general: The use of the same platform for the 130 or so validation repertoires and the 550 to 700 first-cohort repertoires was reported by a later analysis.

The CDR3 spans 14 residues. Trimming left V 1 base short and J 4 bases short, with 11 bases between. The germline gives CDR1 SGHNT, CDR2 YYREEE (reference sequence). Sequenced by immunoSEQ multiplex PCR; TCRdb stores in-frame clones only, minus some. The sample records a few hundred thousand clones, around 88% being singletons. Study-wide points: A classifier reportedly called cytomegalovirus status with high sensitivity and specificity. Most observed TCR sequences were rare, whereas some public TCRs were detected in many donors.

This chain joins TRBV5-4 and TRBJ1-2; D possibly corresponds to TRBD1 (6 bases). The sample consisted of PBMCs. This sequence originates from a woman between 18 and 30 years old in good health and CMV-seronegative. As DNA, the CDR3 is TGTGCCAGCAGCTTGATTGGACAGTCCTATGGCTACACCTTC. Protein sequence: CASSLIGQSYGYTF. The variable domain in full, with the rest retrieved from reference TRBV5-4 and TRBJ1-2, is ETGVTQSPTHLIKTRGQQVTLRCSSQSGHNTVSWYQQALGQGPQFIFQYYREEENGRGNFPPRFSGLQFPNYSSELNVNALELDDSALYLCASSLIGQSYGYTFGSGTRLTVV.